This TCR beta chain was retrieved from a study of T cell responses to AZD1222 COVID-19 vaccine (dated by TCRdb to the early 2020s). With respect to the entire study: Because spike-specific TCR depth and breadth did not differ between the two schedules, AZD1222 recipients who got a second dose at roughly 4 weeks were pooled with those who got a second dose at roughly 12 weeks. A total of just over 230 trial participants underwent TCR sequencing, of whom nearly 210 had received two doses of AZD1222 and about 26 had received two doses of the MenACWY control vaccine. Trial participants were enrolled by age into 18-55, 56-69 and 70-plus year subgroups, with around 150, 28 and 57 TCR-sequenced participants respectively.

This clone was detected only once. It lacks a known antigen. Qualities for individual bases were not recorded, and no much larger clone is one base off. The CDR3 regions of human TCRbeta chains were analyzed by immunosequencing. On the authors' methods: Repertoire TCRs were matched against a reference library of SARS-CoV-2-specific TCRs generated with the MIRA antigen-specificity platform. Breadth was defined as the fraction of unique TCRs that were SARS-CoV-2-associated, and depth was defined as the fraction of total T cells that were SARS-CoV-2-associated. Each spike-specific TCR was assigned to its reactive spike region and to a CD4 or CD8 class using the MIRA data. Log10-transformed breadth and depth values were compared by one-way ANOVA with Sidak's multiple comparisons tests. TCRdb limited this immuneACCESS table to in-frame rearrangements with V and J called. A share of clones is missing; checked studies link under half to unresolved V genes, and the rest is unexplained. V and J calls and clone size are copied from that table; D and trimming were computed from the DNA. This sample is represented by some 140,000 clones; roughly 90% of them were singletons. In total, the top ten clones hold 2.5% to 4% of the sample.

The time point label on this specimen signifies: baseline before first vaccination. Vaccinee samples came from UK trials COV001 and COV002, including a single-blind randomized controlled phase 2/3 trial of AZD1222 (ChAdOx1 nCoV-19) in healthy adults. For TCRbeta chain sequencing, PBMC samples were collected from trial participants at day 0 and at day 28 after the second dose. The CDR3 holds 14 amino acids from the cysteine to the phenylalanine. Only the CDR3 portion is preserved as DNA: 42 bases, with reading frame beginning at the first base. Taken from the germline V gene, the CDR1 and CDR2 loops are SGHDT and YYEEEE. Relative to germline, V is missing 2 bases and J is missing 7 bases, with 4 bases of the junction outside any gene match. General study outcomes and caveats: CD4 TCRs associated with the vaccine covered the entire spike protein, and the dominant responses were in regions 160-218 and 743-854. Participants were mostly white British, with more females than males. The authors suggested clonal diversity may have been underestimated. The 56-69-year group was small, and its depth increase did not reach significance, likely because of low power. After two AZD1222 doses, both the breadth and the depth of spike-specific TCRs were significantly higher than at day 0 and than in MenACWY recipients. Conclusions about previously exposed vaccinees are limited because only five or six AZD1222 recipients were SARS-CoV-2 seropositive at baseline. Because no day 14 peak-response samples were available, the repertoires could be characterized only after the peak T cell response. Reportedly, close to half of the unique spike-specific TCRs recognized epitopes lying outside the regions that are mutated in the B.1.351 and B.1.1.7 variants.

This chain is built from TRBV5-6 and TRBJ2-7; 12 middle bases align to TRBD2. Specimen: peripheral blood, collected on day 0 of AZD1222 vaccination. The clonotype was recovered from an adult in good health. The CDR3 has the sequence CASSLGLAGREQYF. The DNA sequence is given as TGTGCCAGCAGCTTAGGACTAGCGGGAAGGGAGCAGTACTTC. This CDR3, with the reference TRBV5-6 and TRBJ2-7 proteins standing in past its ends, gives the full variable domain DAGVTQSPTHLIKTRGQQVTLRCSPKSGHDTVSWYQQALGQGPQFIFQYYEEEERQRGNFPDRFSGHQFPNYSSELNVNALLLGDSALYLCASSLGLAGREQYFGPGTRLTVT.